This entry lists 27 T cell receptor beta chains sequenced from one sample in a study of tumor-infiltrating lymphocytes in primary liver carcinoma. Synthesis of TCR beta cDNA was carried out from 450 to 650 ng total RNA with a constant-region primer. Researchers made the TCR beta libraries by running three nested multiplex PCR rounds with slightly modified ARM-PCR. It was with TRBV1-TRBV30 forward primers and a C-beta reverse primer that the first two PCR rounds were run, at approximately 10 cycles each. MiXCR, run by TCRdb on the multiplex PCR reads, gives a single entry per CDR3 protein. The table lists 300,000 to 350,000 distinct CDR3 sequences, roughly three fifths of them singletons. The study extracted blood RNA from unsorted whole blood and also extracted germline DNA. Sequenced material: peripheral blood. Receptor source: a woman aged 30 to 39 with primary liver carcinoma and hepatitis B virus infection.

This clonotype was seen a few times. The chain uses TRBV12-3 or TRBV12-4 and TRBJ2-5; no clear D. Deletions cut 6 bases from V and 2 bases from J, with 10 bases between. The CDR3 totals 13 residues. The CDR3 is CASRPTVQETQYF. The CDR3 bases are TGTGCCAGCAGACCGACGGTACAAGAGACCCAGTACTTC.

Notes on this clonotype: At one of its ends the junction is not consistent with the germline gene, which may arise from a read error. The V gene is TRBV11-2, the J gene TRBJ1-3; TRBD1 matches 11 bases. The CDR3 extends over 15 amino acids. Germline lookup yields CDR1 SGHAT and CDR2 FQNNGV. In nucleotides, the CDR3 is TGCGCCAGCGGCAAGGACAGGGGGCTGCGAAACACCATATATTTT. This encodes CASGKDRGLRNTIYF.

The V and J genes are TRBV11-2 and TRBJ2-1; tentative D call: TRBD1 (6 bases). V lost 10 bases and J lost 10, with 23 bases in between. Germline lookup yields CDR1 SGHAT and CDR2 FQNNGV. The CDR3 has 14 residues. The CDR3 here is CATSPRQARDEQFF. CDR3 coding DNA: TGTGCCACCAGTCCGCGACAGGCCCGAGACGAGCAGTTCTTC.

The chain employs TRBV28 and TRBJ2-4; TRBD1 aligns across 8 bases. The junction had 10 bases not matched to a gene; V was cut back by 4 bases and J by 14 bases. The CDR3 runs 13 residues. CDR1 is MDHEN and CDR2 is SYDVKM in the germline V gene. The CDR3 nucleotides are TGTGCCAGCAGTTGGTCACTCCAGGACAGGGAGTACTTC. This sequence encodes CASSWSLQDREYF.

As to this clonotype: Given the absence of the conserved phenylalanine or tryptophan at the CDR3 end, a read error is likely. The CDR3, as DNA: TGTGCCAGCAGCTCCGCCTGGGCTAGCGGACCCAAAGATGCGCAGTATCTT. Protein product: CASSSAWASGPKDAQYL. The V call is TRBV11-2, the J call TRBJ2-3, with 7 bases that match TRBD2. Germline lookup yields CDR1 SGHAT and CDR2 FQNNGV. The CDR3 runs to 17 residues.

About this clonotype itself: One end of the junction varies from germline; a read error may be responsible. V is TRBV7-9 and J is TRBJ2-1; D possibly corresponds to TRBD2 (6 bases). CDR3 size: 15 residues. Germline CDR1 is SEHNR and CDR2 is FQNEAQ (reference sequence). Written as DNA, the CDR3 is TGTGACAGCAGCTTAGAAGTTGCGGGAAGGAATGAGCAGTTCTTC. It encodes CDSSLEVAGRNEQFF.

CDR3 nucleotide sequence: TGTACCATCAGCCCCCGGGACCCCCGTTTCTACGAGCAGTACTTC. As protein: CTISPRDPRFYEQYF. The rearrangement links TRBV11-1 to TRBJ2-7; tentatively, D is TRBD1 or TRBD2 (5 bases each). This CDR3 spans 15 amino acids. Germline V gives CDR1 SGHAT, CDR2 FQDESV (reference sequence).

The chain employs TRBV9 and TRBJ2-3; possibly TRBD2 for D (6 bases). This CDR3 spans 16 amino acids. Trimming took off 0 bases at V and 1 base at J, with 12 bases between the two ends. CDR1 SGDLS and CDR2 YYNGEE come from the germline V gene. In nucleotides, the CDR3 is TGTGCCAGCAGCGTAGCTGGGGCTAGCGGCACAGATACGCAGTATTTT. This sequence encodes CASSVAGASGTDTQYF. Based on the CDR3 plus reference TRBV9 and TRBJ2-3, the full variable domain is DSGVTQTPKHLITATGQRVTLRCSPRSGDLSVYWYQQSLDQGLQFLIQYYNGEERAKGNILERFSAQQFPDLHSELNLSSLELGDSALYFCASSVAGASGTDTQYFGPGTRLTVL.

This clonotype has at least ten counts. This chain uses TRBV6-6 with TRBJ2-4, with TRBD1 identical over 9 bases. The CDR3 sequence is 16 residues long. The V and J ends lost 4 bases and 1 base, in that order; junction bases with no gene match: 5. Germline V gene lookup returns CDR1 MNHNY and CDR2 SVGAGI (reference sequence). The CDR3 sequence is CASSWGQGLAKNIQYF. The CDR3 DNA reads as TGTGCCAGCAGTTGGGGACAGGGCTTGGCCAAAAACATTCAGTACTTC.

This clonotype appeared many times. The rearrangement joins TRBV6-1 to TRBJ2-3; 8 bases are shared with TRBD2. V dropped 4 bases and J dropped 3; count of bases not matched to a gene: 6. Per the germline V gene, CDR1 is MNHNS and CDR2 is SASEGT. This CDR3 contains 15 residues. The CDR3 sequence is CASSGRVAGTDTQYF. DNA for the CDR3: TGTGCCAGCAGTGGGCGAGTAGCGGGAACAGATACGCAGTATTTT.

In the case of this clonotype: This may come from a read error, since a much larger clone is one base off. The V call is TRBV6-2 or TRBV6-3, the J call TRBJ2-5; D is tentatively TRBD1 or TRBD2 (6 bases each). CDR3 length: 18 residues. Germline CDR1 reads MNHEY; CDR2 reads SVGEGT. This CDR3 reads CVSSAFGGLAFSGETQYF. The CDR3 DNA sequence: TGTGTCAGCAGTGCCTTCGGGGGCCTAGCGTTCTCCGGTGAGACCCAGTACTTC.

CDR3 amino acids: CASSYSEGNSNQPQHF. CDR3 sequence (DNA): TGTGCCAGCAGTTACTCGGAGGGGAACAGCAATCAGCCCCAGCATTTT. The V gene is TRBV6-6, the J gene TRBJ1-5; TRBD1 is a possible D gene (5 bases). CDR1 and CDR2 from the germline V gene are MNHNY and SVGAGI (reference sequence). V lost 0 bases to trimming and J lost 1 base, with 10 bases between them. This CDR3 spans 16 amino acids.

This clonotype has a handful of counts. This chain links TRBV6-1 with TRBJ2-5; 7 bases map to TRBD1. V shed 3 bases, J shed 0 bases, and the junction held 7 bases outside the gene matches. This CDR3 spans 16 amino acids. Germline V gene sequence: CDR1 MNHNS, CDR2 SASEGT. The CDR3 reads CASSEWGQSYQETQYF. CDR3 nucleotide sequence: TGTGCCAGCAGTGAGTGGGGACAGTCGTACCAAGAGACCCAGTACTTC.

The table lists this clonotype with many counts. This could be a read error, since a much larger clone is one nucleotide away. The chain joins TRBV6-2 or TRBV6-3 to TRBJ2-7, with TRBD2 matching 15 bases. V lost 8 bases, J lost 1 base, and 0 bases stayed unmatched. Germline V CDR1 and CDR2: MNHEY, SVGEGT. The CDR3 covers 14 residues. The CDR3 protein is CASGLAGGSYEQYF. DNA for the CDR3: TGTGCCAGCGGACTAGCGGGAGGGTCCTACGAGCAGTACTTC.

This CDR3 is CASSTGRGEKLFF. CDR3 nucleotide sequence: TGTGCCAGCTCGACAGGGCGGGGAGAAAAACTGTTTTTT. The rearrangement uses TRBV6-1 and TRBJ1-4; 7 nucleotides match TRBD1. Losses at the gene ends were 8 bases for V and 8 bases for J; bases not matched to a gene: 8. The CDR3 totals 13 residues. Germline V CDR1 and CDR2: MNHNS, SASEGT.

This sequence joins TRBV6-1 and TRBJ2-1; 9 nucleotides match TRBD2. J lost 0 bases, V lost 5 bases, and 17 bases had no gene match. The CDR3 totals 20 residues. The V gene's germline CDR1 is MNHNS and CDR2 SASEGT. The CDR3 region has the DNA TGTGCCAGCAGTCCCAGGGGGGGACTAGCAGAAAATCTCTCCTACAATGAGCAGTTCTTC. It is translated as CASSPRGGLAENLSYNEQFF.

As for this clonotype: A clone one base away is much larger, so this may be a read error. V usage is TRBV12-3 or TRBV12-4 and J usage is TRBJ2-7, with D possibly called TRBD1 or TRBD2 (5 bases each). The DNA end lines up better with TRBJ2-1; the J call may be wrong. The CDR3 is 12 residues long. Here the CDR3 reads CASRGESYEQFF. The CDR3 coding sequence is TGTGCCAGCCGGGGCGAGTCCTACGAGCAGTTCTTC.

On this clonotype itself: Since no conserved phenylalanine or tryptophan closes the CDR3, a read error is the likely cause. This chain connects TRBV11-2 to TRBJ2-1; TRBD2 matches 11 bases. Germline-derived CDR1 and CDR2 are SGHAT and FQNNGV. This CDR3 region has 16 residues. The V segment lost 7 bases and the J segment 10 bases; nucleotides outside the gene matches: 15. The CDR3, as DNA: TGTGCCAGCACCGCCTTGGGCACTAGCGGGAGCTACGAGCAGTTCTGC. It is translated as CASTALGTSGSYEQFC.

This clonotype was recorded a few times. The chain uses TRBV13 and TRBJ1-6, with D hard to call. V was cut by 4 bases and J by 4 bases, with 8 bases left in between. CDR3 length equals 14 residues. Looked up from germline, CDR1 is PRHDT and CDR2 is FYEKMQ (reference sequence). CDR3 bases: TGTGCCAGCAGCTCACGGGCATATAATTCACCCCTCCACTTT. This translates into CASSSRAYNSPLHF.

As regards this clonotype: At one of its ends the junction is not consistent with the germline gene, which may arise from a read error. The chain combines TRBV11-2 with TRBJ2-1; possibly TRBD2 for D (5 bases). This CDR3 is built from 13 residues. Germline V gene sequence: CDR1 SGHAT, CDR2 FQNNGV. Here the CDR3 DNA reads TGTGCCAGCAGCTTAACGGGGTACAATAAGCAGTTCTTC. Protein sequence: CASSLTGYNKQFF.

In the case of this clonotype: The junction does not match germline at one end; this may be a read error. This CDR3 is CASSPDKSGYTIYF. DNA of the CDR3: TGTGCCAGCTCACCTGACAAGTCTGGATACACCATATATTTT. The chain has TRBV18 and TRBJ1-3; unclear D gene. This CDR3 is 14 amino acids long. Germline-derived CDR1 and CDR2 are KGHSH and LQKENI.

Comments on this clonotype: Just one base apart from a much larger clone, this may be a read error. This rearrangement joins TRBV29-1 to TRBJ2-3; D is undetermined. V lost 7 bases and J lost 3, with 11 bases in between. Germline V gene lookup returns CDR1 SQVTM and CDR2 ANQGSEA. This CDR3 spans 12 amino acids. In DNA form, the CDR3 reads TGCAGCGATGAGGAAAGAACAGATACGCAGTATTTT. Translated, it gives CSDEERTDTQYF.

This clonotype appeared many times. This CDR3 is CASSLGVTSGSTDTQYF. The CDR3 DNA follows: TGTGCCAGCAGCTTAGGGGTAACTAGCGGGAGCACAGATACGCAGTATTTT. The chain links TRBV11-2 to TRBJ2-3, with 9 bases matching TRBD2. CDR1 SGHAT and CDR2 FQNNGV come from the germline V gene. After removal of 1 base from V and 0 bases from J, the junction contained 5 bases not matched to a gene. The CDR3 contains 17 residues.

This clonotype was detected only once. This could be a read error, since a much larger clone is one nucleotide away. The chain combines TRBV29-1 with TRBJ2-7; 7 positions match TRBD2. Germline loops: CDR1 SQVTM, CDR2 ANQGSEA. CDR3 size: 13 residues. As DNA, the CDR3 is TGCAGCGTTGTCCCTAGCGGATCCTACGGGCAGTACTTC. Protein sequence: CSVVPSGSYGQYF.

This clonotype was counted ten times or more. The V and J genes are TRBV29-1 and TRBJ2-1, with D possibly being TRBD1 (6 bases). Trimming pared 6 bases from V and 3 bases from J, leaving 15 bases between. Germline V gene data show CDR1 as SQVTM and CDR2 as ANQGSEA. The CDR3 runs to 14 residues. Here the CDR3 reads CSVKATGVYNEQFF. The CDR3 DNA reads as TGCAGCGTGAAAGCGACAGGAGTCTACAATGAGCAGTTCTTC.

Only a few counts were recorded for this clonotype. The DNA is left out, because the CDR3 cannot be placed on it with certainty; the CDR3 is given as TCRdb lists it. The gene calls are TRBV29-1 and TRBJ2-3; whether TRBD1, the table's D call, matches the DNA was not checked. With termini counted, the CDR3 has 14 amino acids. The germline V gene encodes CDR1 SQVTM and CDR2 ANQGSEA. The chain's CDR3 is CSVGFGTGGTTRYF.

This clonotype was observed at least ten times. This chain uses TRBV6-6 with TRBJ1-1, with D unclear. This CDR3 contains 10 residues. V was pared by 2 bases and J by 5 bases, with 0 bases between. Germline CDR1 reads MNHNY; CDR2 reads SVGAGI (reference sequence). As DNA, the CDR3 is TGTGCCAGCAGTTACACTGAAGCTTTCTTT. This codes for CASSYTEAFF.